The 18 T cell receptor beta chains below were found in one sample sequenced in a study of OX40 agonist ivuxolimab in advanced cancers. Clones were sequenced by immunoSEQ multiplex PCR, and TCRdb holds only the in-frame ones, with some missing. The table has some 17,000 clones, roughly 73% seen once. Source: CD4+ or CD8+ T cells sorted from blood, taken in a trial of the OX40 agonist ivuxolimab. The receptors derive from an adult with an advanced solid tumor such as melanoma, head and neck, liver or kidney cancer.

The CDR3 loop is CASSISLTPNEQFF. As DNA, the CDR3 is TGTGCCAGTAGTATTAGCCTAACGCCCAATGAGCAGTTCTTC. V is TRBV19 and J is TRBJ2-1; D not certain. The CDR3 has 14 amino acids. V lost 3 bases and J 6 bases, leaving 12 bases between the germline ends. In germline, CDR1 is LNHDA, CDR2 SQIVND (reference sequence).

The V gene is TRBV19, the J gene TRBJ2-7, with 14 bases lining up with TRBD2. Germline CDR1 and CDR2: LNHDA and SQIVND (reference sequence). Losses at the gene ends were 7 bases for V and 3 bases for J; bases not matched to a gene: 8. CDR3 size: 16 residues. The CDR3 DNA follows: TGTGCCAGTAACTTTGGGACTAGCGGGAGTAGCTACGAGCAGTACTTC. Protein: CASNFGTSGSSYEQYF.

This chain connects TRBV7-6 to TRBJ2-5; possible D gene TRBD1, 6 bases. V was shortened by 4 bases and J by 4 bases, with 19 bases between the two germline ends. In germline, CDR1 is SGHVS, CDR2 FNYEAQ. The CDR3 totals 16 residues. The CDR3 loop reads CASSSPGRGGRETQYF. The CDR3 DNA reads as TGTGCCAGCAGCTCACCGGGCAGGGGTGGGAGAGAGACCCAGTACTTC.

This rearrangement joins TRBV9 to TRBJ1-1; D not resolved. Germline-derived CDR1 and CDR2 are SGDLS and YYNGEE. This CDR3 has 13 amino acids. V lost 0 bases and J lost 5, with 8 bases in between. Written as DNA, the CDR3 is TGTGCCAGCAGCGTAGAGTGGCGTACTGAAGCTTTCTTT. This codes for CASSVEWRTEAFF. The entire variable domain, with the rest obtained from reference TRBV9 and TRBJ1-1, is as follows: DSGVTQTPKHLITATGQRVTLRCSPRSGDLSVYWYQQSLDQGLQFLIQYYNGEERAKGNILERFSAQQFPDLHSELNLSSLELGDSALYFCASSVEWRTEAFFGQGTRLTVV.

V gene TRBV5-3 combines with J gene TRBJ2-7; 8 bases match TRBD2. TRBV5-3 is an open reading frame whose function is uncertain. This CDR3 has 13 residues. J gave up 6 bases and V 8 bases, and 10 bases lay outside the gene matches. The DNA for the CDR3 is TGTGCCAGCAGAATCGGGACTAGAGGCGAGCAGTACTTC. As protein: CASRIGTRGEQYF.

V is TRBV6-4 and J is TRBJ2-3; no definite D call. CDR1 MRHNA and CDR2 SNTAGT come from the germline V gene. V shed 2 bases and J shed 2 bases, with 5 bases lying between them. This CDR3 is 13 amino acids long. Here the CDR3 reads CASSDRYTDTQYF. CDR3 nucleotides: TGTGCCAGCAGTGACAGATACACAGATACGCAGTATTTT.

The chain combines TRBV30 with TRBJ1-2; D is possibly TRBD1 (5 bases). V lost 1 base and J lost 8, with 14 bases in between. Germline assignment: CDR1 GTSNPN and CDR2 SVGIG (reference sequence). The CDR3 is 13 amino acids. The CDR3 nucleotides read TGTGCCTGGAGTGGAACCCCCAGGGAAGGCTACACCTTC. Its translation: CAWSGTPREGYTF.

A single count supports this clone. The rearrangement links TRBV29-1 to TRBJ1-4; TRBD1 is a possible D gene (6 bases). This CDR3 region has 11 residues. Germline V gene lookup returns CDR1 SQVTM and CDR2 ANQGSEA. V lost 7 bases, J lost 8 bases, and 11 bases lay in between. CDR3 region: CSAGTFEKLFF. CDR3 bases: TGCAGCGCTGGGACATTCGAAAAACTGTTTTTT.

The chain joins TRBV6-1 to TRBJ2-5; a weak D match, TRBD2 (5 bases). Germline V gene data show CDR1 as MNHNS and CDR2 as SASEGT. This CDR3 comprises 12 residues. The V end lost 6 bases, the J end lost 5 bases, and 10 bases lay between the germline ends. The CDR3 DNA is TGTGCCAGCAGACCCGAGCGGGAGACCCAGTACTTC. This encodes CASRPERETQYF.

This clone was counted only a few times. This chain's CDR3 is CASSLLEPSYEQYF. CDR3 DNA sequence: TGTGCCAGCAGTTTACTGGAACCCTCCTACGAGCAGTACTTC. The chain has TRBV28 and TRBJ2-7; D unresolved. The CDR3 is made up of 14 amino acids. V was cut by 2 bases and J by 0 bases, with 8 bases left in between. Germline CDR1 reads MDHEN; CDR2 reads SYDVKM.

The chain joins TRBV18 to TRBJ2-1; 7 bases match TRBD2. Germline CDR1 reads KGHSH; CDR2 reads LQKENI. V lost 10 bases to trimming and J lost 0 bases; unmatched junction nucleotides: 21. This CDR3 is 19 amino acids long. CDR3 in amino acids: CATPREEPISAVSYNEQFF. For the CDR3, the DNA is TGTGCCACCCCCCGGGAGGAACCCATTTCAGCGGTCTCCTACAATGAGCAGTTCTTC.

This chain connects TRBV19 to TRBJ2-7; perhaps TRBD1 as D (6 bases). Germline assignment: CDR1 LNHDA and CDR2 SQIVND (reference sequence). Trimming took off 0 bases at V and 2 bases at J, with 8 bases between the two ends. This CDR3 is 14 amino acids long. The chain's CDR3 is CASSIEPGAYEQYF. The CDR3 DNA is TGTGCCAGTAGTATAGAACCAGGGGCCTACGAGCAGTACTTC.

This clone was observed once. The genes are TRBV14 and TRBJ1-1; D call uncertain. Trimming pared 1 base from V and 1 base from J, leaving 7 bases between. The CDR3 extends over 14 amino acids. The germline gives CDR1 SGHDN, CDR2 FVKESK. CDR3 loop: CASSQVLGNTEAFF. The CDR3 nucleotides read TGTGCCAGCAGCCAAGTTTTGGGGAACACTGAAGCTTTCTTT.

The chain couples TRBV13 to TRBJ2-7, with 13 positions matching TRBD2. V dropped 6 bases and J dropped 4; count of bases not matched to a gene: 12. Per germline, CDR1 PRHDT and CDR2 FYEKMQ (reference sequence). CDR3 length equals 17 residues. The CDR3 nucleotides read TGTGCCAGCAGTGCAAGGACTAGCGGGAGCCCCCCGTACGAGCAGTACTTC. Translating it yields CASSARTSGSPPYEQYF.

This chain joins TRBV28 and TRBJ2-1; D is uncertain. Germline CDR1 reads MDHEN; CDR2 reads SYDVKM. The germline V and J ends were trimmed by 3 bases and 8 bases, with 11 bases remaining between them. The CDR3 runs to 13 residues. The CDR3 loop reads CASSFLGFDEQFF. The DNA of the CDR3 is TGTGCCAGCAGTTTTCTGGGGTTCGATGAGCAGTTCTTC.

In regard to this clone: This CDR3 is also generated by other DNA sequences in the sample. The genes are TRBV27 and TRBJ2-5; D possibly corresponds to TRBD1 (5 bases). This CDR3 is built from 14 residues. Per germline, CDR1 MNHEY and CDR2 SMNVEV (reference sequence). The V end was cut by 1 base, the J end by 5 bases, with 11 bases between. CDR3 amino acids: CASSLYQGRETQYF. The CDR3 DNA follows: TGTGCCAGCAGTTTATATCAGGGCCGGGAGACCCAGTACTTC.

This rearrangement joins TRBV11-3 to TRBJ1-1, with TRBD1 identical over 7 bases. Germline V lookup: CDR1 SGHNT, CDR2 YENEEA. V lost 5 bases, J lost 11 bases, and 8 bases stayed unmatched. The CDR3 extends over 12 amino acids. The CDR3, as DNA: TGTGCCAGCAGCCTAGGACAGGTTATTGCTTTCTTT. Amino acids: CASSLGQVIAFF. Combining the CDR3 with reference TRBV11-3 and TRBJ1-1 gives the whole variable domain EAGVVQSPRYKIIEKKQPVAFWCNPISGHNTLYWYLQNLGQGPELLIRYENEEAVDDSQLPKDRFSAERLKGVDSTLKIQPAELGDSAVYLCASSLGQVIAFFGQGTRLTVV.

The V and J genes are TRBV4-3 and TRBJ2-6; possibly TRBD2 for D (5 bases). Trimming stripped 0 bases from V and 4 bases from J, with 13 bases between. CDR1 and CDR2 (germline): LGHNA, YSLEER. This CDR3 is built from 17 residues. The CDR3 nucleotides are TGCGCCAGCAGCCAAGATTCGTTGGGAGCCGGGGCCAACGTCCTGACTTTC. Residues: CASSQDSLGAGANVLTF.